The 21 T cell receptor beta chains below come from one sample, sequenced in a study of blood T cell repertoires in COVID-19. Clones were sequenced by immunoSEQ multiplex PCR, and TCRdb holds only the in-frame ones, with some missing. The sample includes 55,000 to 75,000 clones, more than 90% of them seen just once. The sequencing sample was made of peripheral blood. The receptors originated from a man aged 60 to 75 with acute or convalescent COVID-19.

The chain couples TRBV12-2 to TRBJ2-7; the D segment call TRBD1 is taken from the table without a DNA check. TRBV12-2 has pseudogene status. The CDR3 runs to 16 residues. The CDR3 DNA reads as TGTGCAAGTCGCTCCCAAACCGGACAGGGGGCCTACGAGCAGTACTTC. This codes for CASRSQTGQGAYEQYF.

This chain joins TRBV6-6 and TRBJ2-2; 9 bases map to TRBD1. CDR1 is MNHNY, CDR2 SVGAGI, per germline (reference sequence). The CDR3 is 14 amino acids. Trimming took 6 bases from V and 4 from J; bases not matched to a gene: 3. CDR3: CASSPTGGTGELFF. DNA for the CDR3: TGTGCCAGCAGCCCGACAGGGGGCACCGGGGAGCTGTTTTTT.

The rearrangement links TRBV10-3 to TRBJ1-1; 7 bases agree with TRBD1. The CDR3 runs 14 residues. Germline V gene lookup returns CDR1 ENHRY and CDR2 SYGVKD. After removal of 5 bases from V and 2 bases from J, the junction contained 5 bases not matched to a gene. The CDR3 nucleotides are TGTGCCATCAGTTCCTGGGACAGAAACACTGAAGCTTTCTTT. Amino acid sequence: CAISSWDRNTEAFF.

This chain connects TRBV10-3 to TRBJ2-1; 7 bases line up with TRBD2. The CDR3 totals 16 residues. CDR1 is ENHRY, CDR2 SYGVKD, per germline. V dropped 6 bases and J dropped 0; count of bases not matched to a gene: 8. The CDR3 nucleotides are TGTGCCATCAGCCAGAGCGGGGAGAGCTCCTACAATGAGCAGTTCTTC. Encoded protein: CAISQSGESSYNEQFF.

The chain couples TRBV19 to TRBJ2-1; 8 positions match TRBD1. Trimming removed 5 bases from V and 0 bases from J; junction bases left unmatched: 3. From germline, CDR1 is LNHDA and CDR2 SQIVND (reference sequence). This CDR3 is 15 amino acids long. DNA of the CDR3: TGTGCCAGTAGTGTCACAGGGGGCTCCTACAATGAGCAGTTCTTC. This encodes CASSVTGGSYNEQFF.

The V call is TRBV5-6, the J call TRBJ1-2, with 7 positions matching TRBD1. The CDR3 is 16 amino acids. After removal of 1 base from V and 4 bases from J, the junction contained 10 bases not matched to a gene. Germline loops: CDR1 SGHDT, CDR2 YYEEEE. The CDR3, as DNA: TGTGCCAGCAGCTTGTCGGAGGGGGCGCGAAGCTATGGCTACACCTTC. Its protein product is CASSLSEGARSYGYTF.

The DNA of the CDR3 is TGTGCCAGCAGCTTCCGCGGGGGCTACGAGCAGTACTTC. It encodes CASSFRGGYEQYF. The rearrangement links TRBV7-8 to TRBJ2-7, with 7 positions matching TRBD2. The CDR3 is 13 amino acids. The V segment lost 3 bases and the J segment 3 bases; nucleotides outside the gene matches: 2. The germline CDR1 and CDR2 sequences are SGHVS and FQNEAQ.

The chain is built from TRBV7-2 and TRBJ1-6, with D hard to call. This CDR3 is built from 14 residues. Looked up from germline, CDR1 is SGHTA and CDR2 is FQGNSA. V lost 3 bases to trimming and J lost 9 bases, with 12 bases between them. The CDR3 spells CASSFPVGFSPLHF. For the CDR3, the DNA is TGTGCCAGCAGCTTCCCCGTTGGCTTTTCACCCCTCCACTTT.

CDR3 sequence reads: CASSSDTRGTGELFF. CDR3 DNA sequence: TGTGCCAGCAGTTCGGACACCCGAGGCACCGGGGAGCTGTTTTTT. V and J are TRBV27 and TRBJ2-2, with D possibly matching TRBD1 (5 bases). The CDR3 runs 15 residues. CDR1 and CDR2 from the germline V gene are MNHEY and SMNVEV (reference sequence). Between the trimmed V and J ends, which lost 4 bases and 4 bases, there was a span of 13 bases.

The chain recombines TRBV7-2 with TRBJ1-3; 8 nucleotides agree with TRBD1. Germline lookup yields CDR1 SGHTA and CDR2 FQGNSA. V dropped 1 base and J dropped 4; count of bases not matched to a gene: 6. The CDR3 runs 16 residues. CDR3 in amino acids: CASSLVPDRGGNTIYF. For the CDR3, the DNA is TGTGCCAGCAGCTTAGTGCCCGACAGGGGCGGAAACACCATATATTTT.

The CDR3 coding sequence is TGTGCCAGCTCATTTGCAGGGCAGGAGACCCAGTACTTC. This sequence encodes CASSFAGQETQYF. The chain recombines TRBV18 with TRBJ2-5; D perhaps matches TRBD1 (5 bases). This CDR3 has 13 amino acids. Trimming stripped 5 bases from V and 5 bases from J, with 12 bases between. Per germline, CDR1 KGHSH and CDR2 LQKENI.

The chain links TRBV5-4 to TRBJ2-7; the match to TRBD2 covers 12 bases. J was trimmed by 1 base and V by 0 bases; bases with no gene match: 8. Germline loops: CDR1 SGHNT, CDR2 YYREEE (reference sequence). CDR3 length: 18 residues. Written as DNA, the CDR3 is TGTGCCAGCAGCTTGGCCAAGACTAGCGGGGGCCCTTCCTACGAGCAGTACTTC. Protein: CASSLAKTSGGPSYEQYF.

The chain uses TRBV25-1 and TRBJ2-2; 9 nucleotides match TRBD1. Germline loops: CDR1 MGHDK, CDR2 SYGVNS. V lost 5 bases to trimming and J lost 2 bases; unmatched junction nucleotides: 6. CDR3 length: 16 amino acids. CDR3 protein: CASSFDRGVNTGELFF. The CDR3 nucleotides are TGTGCCAGCAGTTTCGACAGGGGGGTCAACACCGGGGAGCTGTTTTTT.

J is TRBJ2-7 and V is TRBV28; 13 nucleotides agree with TRBD2. With 6 bases clipped from V and 0 bases from J, the junction kept 8 bases outside the gene matches. The CDR3 extends over 17 amino acids. The germline CDR1 and CDR2 sequences are MDHEN and SYDVKM. The CDR3 sequence is CASRETSGGISSYEQYF. The CDR3 DNA reads as TGTGCCAGCAGGGAGACTAGCGGGGGGATTAGCTCCTACGAGCAGTACTTC.

V is TRBV5-1 and J is TRBJ1-1, with TRBD1 matching over 8 bases. V dropped 7 bases and J dropped 7; count of bases not matched to a gene: 12. Germline values: CDR1 SGHRS, CDR2 YFSETQ. The CDR3 runs to 14 residues. In nucleotides, the CDR3 is TGCGCCAGCGGAGGAGGACAGGGATACGGTGAAGCTTTCTTT. This sequence encodes CASGGGQGYGEAFF.

The rearrangement uses TRBV11-1 and TRBJ2-2; D is ambiguous. Trimming removed 3 bases at V and 4 bases at J, with 15 bases between. Germline-derived CDR1 and CDR2 are SGHAT and FQDESV (reference sequence). The CDR3 has 16 residues. As DNA, the CDR3 is TGTGCCAGCAGCTTCCGATCACCAACGGGCACCGGGGAGCTGTTTTTT. Its protein is CASSFRSPTGTGELFF.

This clone was detected only once. The rearrangement joins TRBV9 to TRBJ2-2, with D possibly being TRBD2 (6 bases). The CDR3 loop spans 16 amino acids. Trimming removed 4 bases from V and 4 bases from J, with 17 bases in between. The germline CDR1 and CDR2 sequences are SGDLS and YYNGEE. DNA for the CDR3: TGTGCCAGCAGCCCCTACCTGGCGGGGACCACCGGGGAGCTGTTTTTT. Protein product: CASSPYLAGTTGELFF. Combining the CDR3 with reference TRBV9 and TRBJ2-2 gives the whole variable domain DSGVTQTPKHLITATGQRVTLRCSPRSGDLSVYWYQQSLDQGLQFLIQYYNGEERAKGNILERFSAQQFPDLHSELNLSSLELGDSALYFCASSPYLAGTTGELFFGEGSRLTVL.

This chain uses TRBV19 with TRBJ1-1; the match to TRBD1 covers 9 bases. With V trimmed by 8 bases and J by 4 bases, 14 bases remained unmatched. Germline V gene lookup returns CDR1 LNHDA and CDR2 SQIVND (reference sequence). The length of the CDR3 is 16 residues. The CDR3 nucleotides are TGTGCCAGTTCCCTATTTACGACAGGGGGGATCACTGAAGCTTTCTTT. This codes for CASSLFTTGGITEAFF.

This clone was seen just once. The CDR3: CASTYGTSSDEQFF. The CDR3 region has the DNA TGTGCCAGCACCTACGGGACTAGCAGCGATGAGCAGTTCTTC. This chain uses TRBV11-2 with TRBJ2-1, with 9 bases aligning to TRBD2. Trimming removed 7 bases from V and 8 bases from J; junction bases left unmatched: 9. The germline CDR1 and CDR2 sequences are SGHAT and FQNNGV. CDR3 length: 14 residues.

V gene TRBV19 combines with J gene TRBJ1-6, with D maybe TRBD1 (5 bases). Trimming cost V 5 bases and J 6 bases, with 11 bases left between them. Germline V gives CDR1 LNHDA, CDR2 SQIVND (reference sequence). CDR3 length equals 14 residues. CDR3 sequence: CASSSGQTNSPLHF. The CDR3 DNA reads as TGTGCCAGTAGTTCCGGACAAACTAATTCACCCCTCCACTTT.

The CDR3 nucleotides are TGTGCCAGCTCGTCGGACAGCCTTCTTGAAAAACTGTTTTTT. Protein sequence: CASSSDSLLEKLFF. The chain links TRBV18 to TRBJ1-4, with TRBD1 as a possible D gene (6 bases). The CDR3 covers 14 residues. V dropped 6 bases and J dropped 7 bases, with 15 bases sitting between them. Germline V lookup: CDR1 KGHSH, CDR2 LQKENI.